The 29 T cell receptor beta chains presented below share a single source sample, sequenced in a study of memory CD4+ T cells and cytomegalovirus serostatus. Single viable CD3+CD4+CD8-CD45RO+ cells were sorted as the memory CD4+ T cells. Repertoires were generated with immunoSEQ multiplex PCR, while TCRdb's copy carries only in-frame clones and drops some. The sample lists 45,000 to 70,000 clones; roughly 85% were seen once. Sequencing was performed on memory CD4+ T cells from blood. These receptors all stem from an adult in good health and CMV-seronegative. Some clones in this sample may be carry-over from other donors' samples.

The table lists this clone with a few counts. The chain links TRBV7-2 to TRBJ2-7; 7 nucleotides line up with TRBD2. This CDR3 has 15 residues. Germline V gene sequence: CDR1 SGHTA, CDR2 FQGNSA. V lost 1 base and J lost 0; bases outside the gene matches: 3. The DNA of the CDR3 is TGTGCCAGCAGCTTAGTTACTAGCGTCTCCTACGAGCAGTACTTC. Translating gives CASSLVTSVSYEQYF.

V gene TRBV5-5 combines with J gene TRBJ2-1, with 11 bases fitting TRBD2. Trimming cost V 3 bases and J 3 bases; bases outside gene matches: 11. CDR1 and CDR2 from the germline V gene are SGHKS and YYEKEE (reference sequence). The CDR3 has 18 amino acids. The CDR3 reads CASSSLLSGRADYNEQFF. The CDR3 region has the DNA TGTGCCAGCAGCTCTCTGCTTAGCGGGAGGGCCGACTACAATGAGCAGTTCTTC.

V and J are TRBV6-5 and TRBJ2-7, with TRBD2 as a possible D gene (5 bases). Trimming left V 7 bases short and J 8 bases short, with 18 bases between. Per germline, CDR1 MNHEY and CDR2 SVGAGI. The CDR3 runs to 13 residues. The CDR3 here is CASMGGPPFQQYF. The CDR3 DNA reads as TGTGCCAGCATGGGCGGGCCCCCCTTCCAGCAGTACTTC.

The CDR3 loop reads CASSSSESSGNTIYF. The CDR3 nucleotides read TGTGCCAGCAGTTCATCAGAGTCTTCTGGAAACACCATATATTTT. The genes are TRBV28 and TRBJ1-3; D gene ambiguous. This CDR3 has 15 residues. Germline V CDR1 and CDR2: MDHEN, SYDVKM. The V and J ends lost 4 bases and 1 base respectively, with 11 bases between them.

CDR3 sequence (DNA): TGTGCCATCAGTCTAGCGGGAGGGCCGGGCGAGCAGTACTTC. It is translated as CAISLAGGPGEQYF. The chain joins TRBV10-3 to TRBJ2-7, with 12 bases matching TRBD2. The CDR3 runs 14 residues. Germline CDR1 ENHRY, CDR2 SYGVKD. J lost 6 bases, V lost 5 bases, and 5 bases had no gene match.

This clone has only a few counts. V usage is TRBV7-8 and J usage is TRBJ2-2; the D call may be TRBD1 or TRBD2 (5 bases each). In germline, CDR1 is SGHVS, CDR2 FQNEAQ. With 4 bases removed from V and 10 bases from J, the gap between germline ends came to 22 bases. The CDR3 runs 16 residues. CDR3 in DNA: TGTGCCAGCAGCTCCGCGACGGGACGCTCCCCCGAGGAGCTGTTTTTT. Its protein product is CASSSATGRSPEELFF.

This clone was observed a few times. V and J are TRBV28 and TRBJ1-5, with TRBD1 as a possible D gene (6 bases). From germline, CDR1 is MDHEN and CDR2 SYDVKM. There are 17 residues in the CDR3. Trimming stripped 3 bases from V and 7 bases from J, with 22 bases between. In DNA, the CDR3 is TGTGCCAGCAGTTTCTATACAGGGTATTCCGGGGGCCAGCCCCAGCATTTT. This encodes CASSFYTGYSGGQPQHF. The variable domain in full, completed from reference TRBV28 and TRBJ1-5, reads DVKVTQSSRYLVKRTGEKVFLECVQDMDHENMFWYRQDPGLGLRLIYFSYDVKMKEKGDIPEGYSVSREKKERFSLILESASTNQTSMYLCASSFYTGYSGGQPQHFGDGTRLSIL.

This chain joins TRBV11-2 and TRBJ2-1; no definite D call. The CDR3 length is 11 residues. Germline loops: CDR1 SGHAT, CDR2 FQNNGV. V lost 5 bases, J lost 9 bases, and 8 bases lay in between. The DNA for the CDR3 is TGTGCCAGCAGCCCATACCCTGAGCAGTTCTTC. Translation gives CASSPYPEQFF.

This chain joins TRBV7-9 and TRBJ2-5; TRBD2 matches at 9 bases. The CDR3 runs to 15 residues. CDR1 is SEHNR and CDR2 is FQNEAQ in the germline V gene (reference sequence). V gave up 1 base and J gave up 4 bases; unmatched junction bases: 4. The CDR3 sequence is CASSLVSGSSETQYF. The CDR3 DNA is TGTGCCAGCAGCTTAGTTAGCGGGAGTTCAGAGACCCAGTACTTC.

The chain couples TRBV28 to TRBJ2-1; 12 positions agree with TRBD2. This CDR3 comprises 19 residues. J was trimmed by 8 bases and V by 7 bases; bases with no gene match: 21. Per germline, CDR1 MDHEN and CDR2 SYDVKM. In DNA, the CDR3 is TGTGCCAGCAACAGGCTCGGAACGAGGACTAGCGGGAAATCCCATGAGCAGTTCTTC. Amino acid sequence: CASNRLGTRTSGKSHEQFF.

The J gene is TRBJ1-4, the V gene TRBV7-8; TRBD1 agrees at 12 bases. There are 15 residues in the CDR3. CDR1 is SGHVS and CDR2 is FQNEAQ in the germline V gene. V lost 3 bases and J lost 7; bases outside the gene matches: 3. CDR3 protein: CASSLGTGGGEKLFF. CDR3 sequence (DNA): TGTGCCAGCAGCTTGGGGACAGGGGGCGGTGAAAAACTGTTTTTT.

CDR3 bases: TGTGCCAGCAGCGCCGGGACTAGCGGGAGTCGAGGAGAGACCCAGTACTTC. Translating it yields CASSAGTSGSRGETQYF. The chain has TRBV5-4 and TRBJ2-5, with TRBD2 matching over 14 bases. This CDR3 has 17 residues. Looked up from germline, CDR1 is SGHNT and CDR2 is YYREEE (reference sequence). J lost 4 bases, V lost 4 bases, and 9 bases had no gene match.

The table lists this clone with a few counts. The chain is built from TRBV4-1 and TRBJ2-1; 7 bases align to TRBD2. The CDR3 runs 15 residues. V trimming: 6 bases; J trimming: 4 bases; junction bases outside the gene matches: 9. CDR1 is MGHRA and CDR2 is YSYEKL in the germline V gene. CDR3 protein: CASRNPAGTYNEQFF. Written as DNA, the CDR3 is TGCGCCAGCAGGAATCCAGCGGGAACTTACAATGAGCAGTTCTTC.

This clone was picked up one time. This chain links TRBV25-1 with TRBJ2-7; no definite D call. V shed 2 bases and J shed 3 bases, with 5 bases lying between them. Germline CDR1 and CDR2: MGHDK and SYGVNS. There are 12 residues in the CDR3. This CDR3 is CASSEKSYEQYF. CDR3 DNA sequence: TGTGCCAGCAGTGAAAAGAGCTACGAGCAGTACTTC.

The rearrangement uses TRBV2 and TRBJ2-1; 8 bases are a match to TRBD1. With 6 bases clipped from V and 12 bases from J, the junction kept 10 bases outside the gene matches. This CDR3 comprises 13 residues. Germline CDR1 reads SNHLY; CDR2 reads FYNNEI. The CDR3 reads CASRGQAAHVQFF. The CDR3 nucleotides are TGTGCCAGCAGGGGACAGGCGGCGCACGTGCAGTTCTTC.

Turning to this clone: Compared with germline, one end of the junction differs, possibly owing to a read error. The chain joins TRBV30 to TRBJ1-2; D is unresolved. Germline loops: CDR1 GTSNPN, CDR2 SVGIG (reference sequence). The CDR3 spans 12 residues. The CDR3 sequence is CAWSLDALGYTF. CDR3 DNA sequence: TGCGCCTGGAGTCTAGACGCTTTGGGCTACACCTTC.

The chain joins TRBV6-5 to TRBJ1-4, with D perhaps matching TRBD1 (6 bases). Germline V gene lookup returns CDR1 MNHEY and CDR2 SVGAGI. Trimming pared 5 bases from V and 7 bases from J, leaving 14 bases between. The CDR3 runs to 14 residues. The CDR3 region has the DNA TGTGCCAGCAGTCCCCAGGGGCGGGTTGAAAAACTGTTTTTT. Protein sequence: CASSPQGRVEKLFF.

V is TRBV7-8 and J is TRBJ2-1; 10 bases match TRBD2. V dropped 1 base and J dropped 4; count of bases not matched to a gene: 4. Per germline, CDR1 SGHVS and CDR2 FQNEAQ. The CDR3 has 16 amino acids. The CDR3 region is CASSLEPGLAYNEQFF. CDR3 DNA: TGTGCCAGCAGCTTAGAGCCGGGACTAGCGTACAATGAGCAGTTCTTC. Looking up the rest from reference TRBV7-8 and TRBJ2-1 gives the full variable domain: GAGVSQSPRYKVAKRGQDVALRCDPISGHVSLFWYQQALGQGPEFLTYFQNEAQLDKSGLPSDRFFAERPEGSVSTLKIQRTQQEDSAVYLCASSLEPGLAYNEQFFGPGTRLTVL.

The chain has TRBV19 and TRBJ2-1; 11 bases map to TRBD1. The CDR3 has 16 residues. The germline V gene encodes CDR1 LNHDA and CDR2 SQIVND (reference sequence). The ends lost 3 bases at V and 5 bases at J; junction bases unmatched: 6. The CDR3 sequence: CASSILRTGGHNEQFF. For the CDR3, the DNA is TGTGCCAGTAGTATTCTTCGGACAGGGGGCCACAATGAGCAGTTCTTC.

The chain carries TRBV5-5 and TRBJ1-6; possible D gene TRBD1, 5 bases. CDR3 length: 17 amino acids. Trimming pared 6 bases from V and 0 bases from J, leaving 16 bases between. Per the germline V gene, CDR1 is SGHKS and CDR2 is YYEKEE (reference sequence). The CDR3 DNA follows: TGTGCCAGCACCCTAGACAGTTGGAGCTCCTATAATTCACCCCTCCACTTT. Translated: CASTLDSWSSYNSPLHF.

A few counts support this clone. This chain connects TRBV28 to TRBJ2-5; possibly TRBD1 for D (5 bases). The J call may be mistaken, given a closer DNA end match to TRBJ2-7. Germline CDR1 and CDR2: MDHEN and SYDVKM. The CDR3 spans 14 residues. The CDR3 loop reads CASSLSRQPYEQYF. CDR3 DNA sequence: TGTGCCAGCAGTTTATCGCGACAGCCCTACGAGCAGTACTTC.

The genes are TRBV14 and TRBJ2-1; D possibly corresponds to TRBD2 (5 bases). V was cut by 4 bases and J by 0 bases, with 13 bases left in between. Germline CDR1 SGHDN, CDR2 FVKESK. CDR3 length equals 16 residues. In nucleotides, the CDR3 is TGTGCCAGCAGCCCTCGGGGTATAAGCTCCTACAATGAGCAGTTCTTC. This gives the protein CASSPRGISSYNEQFF.

The V call is TRBV18, the J call TRBJ2-7; D is tentatively TRBD1 or TRBD2 (6 bases each). V was clipped by 4 bases and J by 6 bases, with 22 bases between them. This CDR3 has 16 amino acids. Germline V gene lookup returns CDR1 KGHSH and CDR2 LQKENI. Written as DNA, the CDR3 is TGTGCCAGCTCACGATCCGGGGGCACCCTGATAGGCGAGCAGTACTTC. Translated: CASSRSGGTLIGEQYF.

The gene calls are TRBV4-2 and TRBJ1-4; D is undetermined. The length of the CDR3 is 17 residues. Deletions cut 3 bases from V and 4 bases from J, with 18 bases between. The germline V gene has CDR1 LGHNA and CDR2 YNFKEQ. In DNA, the CDR3 is TGTGCCAGCAGCCATACCGCGGACGGAGCACGTAATGAAAAACTGTTTTTT. Protein product: CASSHTADGARNEKLFF.

The chain employs TRBV29-1 and TRBJ2-3, with a possible D match to TRBD1 (6 bases). With 5 bases removed from V and 1 base from J, the gap between germline ends came to 19 bases. From germline, CDR1 is SQVTM and CDR2 ANQGSEA. This CDR3 comprises 16 residues. This CDR3 reads CSVTGIAIGGTDTQYF. CDR3 bases: TGCAGCGTTACAGGGATCGCAATAGGAGGCACAGATACGCAGTATTTT.

V usage is TRBV30 and J usage is TRBJ1-6; D uncertain. CDR1 is GTSNPN, CDR2 SVGIG, per germline (reference sequence). This CDR3 has 12 amino acids. With 1 base removed from V and 13 bases from J, the gap between germline ends came to 11 bases. For the CDR3, the DNA is TGTGCCTGGAGTGCTGGAGTCGGTCCCCTCCACTTT. This translates into CAWSAGVGPLHF.

The chain links TRBV27 to TRBJ1-1, with TRBD1 identical over 11 bases. This CDR3 spans 17 amino acids. The J segment lost 4 bases and the V segment lost 5 bases, leaving 12 bases of the junction unmatched. Per the germline V gene, CDR1 is MNHEY and CDR2 is SMNVEV (reference sequence). The CDR3 DNA is TGTGCCAGCAGTCTTGAGGGGGGACAGGGGGGGGCCACTGAAGCTTTCTTT. Protein sequence: CASSLEGGQGGATEAFF.

The rearrangement uses TRBV4-2 and TRBJ2-7; no definite D call. The germline V and J ends were trimmed by 4 bases and 7 bases, with 17 bases remaining between them. CDR1 is LGHNA, CDR2 YNFKEQ, per germline. CDR3 length: 14 residues. This CDR3 is CASSPGSTFEEQYF. CDR3 in DNA: TGTGCCAGCAGCCCTGGGTCTACGTTCGAAGAGCAGTACTTC.

This clone was seen more than once but under ten times. The genes are TRBV15 and TRBJ2-7; 9 bases match TRBD2. CDR3 length: 14 amino acids. Losses at the gene ends were 8 bases for V and 6 bases for J; bases not matched to a gene: 11. Germline CDR1 reads LNHNV; CDR2 reads YYDKDF (reference sequence). The CDR3 loop reads CATQRGLAGTEQYF. The CDR3 DNA is TGTGCCACCCAGCGGGGTCTAGCGGGAACCGAGCAGTACTTC.